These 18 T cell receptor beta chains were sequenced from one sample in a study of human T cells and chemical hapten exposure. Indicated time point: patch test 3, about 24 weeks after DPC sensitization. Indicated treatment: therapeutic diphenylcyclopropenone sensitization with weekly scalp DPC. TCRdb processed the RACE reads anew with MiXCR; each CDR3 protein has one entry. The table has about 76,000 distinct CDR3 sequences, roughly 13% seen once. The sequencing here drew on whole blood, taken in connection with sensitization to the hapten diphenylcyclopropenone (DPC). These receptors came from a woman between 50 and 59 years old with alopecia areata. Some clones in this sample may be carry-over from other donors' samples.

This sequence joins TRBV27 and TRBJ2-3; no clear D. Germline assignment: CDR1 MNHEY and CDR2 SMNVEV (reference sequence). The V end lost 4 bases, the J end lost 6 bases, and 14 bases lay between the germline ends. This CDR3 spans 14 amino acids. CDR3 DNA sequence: TGTGCCAGCAGTTCCCAGTCCCAGCCCGATACGCAGTATTTT. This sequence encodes CASSSQSQPDTQYF.

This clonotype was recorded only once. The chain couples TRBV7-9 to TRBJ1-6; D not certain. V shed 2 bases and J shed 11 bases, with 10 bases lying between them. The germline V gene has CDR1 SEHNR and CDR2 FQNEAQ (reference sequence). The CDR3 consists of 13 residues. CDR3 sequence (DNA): TGTGCCAGCAGCTTAATAGACCGACCACCCCTCCACTTT. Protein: CASSLIDRPPLHF.

The CDR3 reads CSARGPEKLFF. The CDR3 DNA sequence: TGCAGTGCTAGGGGACCGGAAAAACTGTTTTTT. The rearrangement uses TRBV20-1 and TRBJ1-4; the D gene is possibly TRBD1 (5 bases). Deletions cut 3 bases from V and 8 bases from J, with 7 bases between. CDR1 is DFQATT, CDR2 SNEGSKA, per germline (reference sequence). The CDR3 contains 11 residues.

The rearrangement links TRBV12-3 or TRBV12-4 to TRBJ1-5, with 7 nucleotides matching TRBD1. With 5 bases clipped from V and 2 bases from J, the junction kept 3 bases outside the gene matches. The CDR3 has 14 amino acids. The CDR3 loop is CASSPGQRNQPQHF. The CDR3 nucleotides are TGTGCCAGCAGTCCGGGACAGCGCAATCAGCCCCAGCATTTT.

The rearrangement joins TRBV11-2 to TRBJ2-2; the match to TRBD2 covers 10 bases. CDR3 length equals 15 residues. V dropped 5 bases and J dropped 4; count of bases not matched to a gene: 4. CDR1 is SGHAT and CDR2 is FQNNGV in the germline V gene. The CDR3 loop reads CASSPGLATTGELFF. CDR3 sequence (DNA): TGTGCCAGCAGCCCGGGACTAGCGACCACCGGGGAGCTGTTTTTT.

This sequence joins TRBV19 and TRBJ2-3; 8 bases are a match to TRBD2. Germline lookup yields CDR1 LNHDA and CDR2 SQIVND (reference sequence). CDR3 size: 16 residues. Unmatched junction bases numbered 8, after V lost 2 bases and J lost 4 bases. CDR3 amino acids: CASSIFQRELPDTQYF. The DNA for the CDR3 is TGTGCCAGTAGTATATTCCAGCGGGAGCTCCCAGATACGCAGTATTTT.

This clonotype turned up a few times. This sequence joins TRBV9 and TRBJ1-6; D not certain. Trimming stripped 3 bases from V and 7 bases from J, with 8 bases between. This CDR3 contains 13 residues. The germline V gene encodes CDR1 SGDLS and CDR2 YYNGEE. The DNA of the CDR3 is TGTGCCAGCAGCGATCGGTCGAATTCACCCCTCCACTTT. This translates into CASSDRSNSPLHF.

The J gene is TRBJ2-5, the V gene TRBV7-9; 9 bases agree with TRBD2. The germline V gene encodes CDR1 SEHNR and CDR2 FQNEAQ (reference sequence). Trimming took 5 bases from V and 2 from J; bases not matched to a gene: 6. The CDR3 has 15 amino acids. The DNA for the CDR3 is TGTGCCAGCAGCACCAATCTAGCGGGGCAAGAGACCCAGTACTTC. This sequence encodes CASSTNLAGQETQYF.

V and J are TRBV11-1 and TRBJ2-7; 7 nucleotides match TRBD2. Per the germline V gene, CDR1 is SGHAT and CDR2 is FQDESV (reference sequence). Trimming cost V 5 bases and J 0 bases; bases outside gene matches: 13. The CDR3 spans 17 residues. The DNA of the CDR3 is TGTGCCAGCAGCCCTACCCTAAGGGGAGGGCCCTCCTACGAGCAGTACTTC. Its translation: CASSPTLRGGPSYEQYF.

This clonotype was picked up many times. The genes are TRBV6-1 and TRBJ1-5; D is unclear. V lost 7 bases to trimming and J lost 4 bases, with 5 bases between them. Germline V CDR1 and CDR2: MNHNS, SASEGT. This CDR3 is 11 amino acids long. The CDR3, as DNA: TGTGCCAGCACCACGAATCAGCCCCAGCATTTT. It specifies CASTTNQPQHF.

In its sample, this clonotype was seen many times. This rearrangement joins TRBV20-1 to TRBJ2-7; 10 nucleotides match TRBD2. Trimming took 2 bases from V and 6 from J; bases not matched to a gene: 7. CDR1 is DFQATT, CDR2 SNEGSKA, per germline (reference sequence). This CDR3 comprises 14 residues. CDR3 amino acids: CSARLAGALLEQYF. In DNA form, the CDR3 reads TGCAGTGCTAGACTAGCGGGAGCTCTCCTCGAGCAGTACTTC.

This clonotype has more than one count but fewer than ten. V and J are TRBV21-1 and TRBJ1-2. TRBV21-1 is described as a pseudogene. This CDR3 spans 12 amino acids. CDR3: CASSKGNFGYTF. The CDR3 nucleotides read TGTGCCAGCAGCAAAGGGAATTTTGGCTACACCTTC.

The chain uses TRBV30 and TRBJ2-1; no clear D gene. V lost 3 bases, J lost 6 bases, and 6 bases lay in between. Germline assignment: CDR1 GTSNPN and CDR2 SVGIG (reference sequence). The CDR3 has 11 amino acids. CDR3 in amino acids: CAWSRINEQFF. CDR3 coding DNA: TGTGCCTGGAGCCGGATCAATGAGCAGTTCTTC.

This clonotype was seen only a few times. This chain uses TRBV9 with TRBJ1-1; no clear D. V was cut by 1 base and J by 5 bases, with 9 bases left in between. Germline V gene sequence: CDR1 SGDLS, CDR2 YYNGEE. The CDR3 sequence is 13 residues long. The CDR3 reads CASSVLGATEAFF. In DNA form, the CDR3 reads TGTGCCAGCAGCGTATTAGGTGCGACTGAAGCTTTCTTT.

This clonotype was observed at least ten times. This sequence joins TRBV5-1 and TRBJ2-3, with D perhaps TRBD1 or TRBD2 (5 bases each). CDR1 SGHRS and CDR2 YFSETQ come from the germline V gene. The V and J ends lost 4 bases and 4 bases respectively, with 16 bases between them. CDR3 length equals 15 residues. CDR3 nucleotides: TGCGCCAGCAGCCCTTTTCGAGGGGCCGCAGATACGCAGTATTTT. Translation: CASSPFRGAADTQYF.

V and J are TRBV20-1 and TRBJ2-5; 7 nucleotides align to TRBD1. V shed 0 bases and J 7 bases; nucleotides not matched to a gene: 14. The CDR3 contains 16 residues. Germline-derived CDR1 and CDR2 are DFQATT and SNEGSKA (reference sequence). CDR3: CSARDWTGDGRGTQYF. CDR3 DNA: TGCAGTGCTAGAGATTGGACAGGAGACGGACGAGGGACCCAGTACTTC.

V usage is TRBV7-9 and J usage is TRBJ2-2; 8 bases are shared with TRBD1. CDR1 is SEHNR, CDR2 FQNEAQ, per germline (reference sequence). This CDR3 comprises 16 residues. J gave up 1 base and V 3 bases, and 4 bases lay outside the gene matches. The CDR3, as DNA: TGTGCCAGCAGCTTTCCCGGGACAGGGAACACCGGGGAGCTGTTTTTT. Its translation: CASSFPGTGNTGELFF.

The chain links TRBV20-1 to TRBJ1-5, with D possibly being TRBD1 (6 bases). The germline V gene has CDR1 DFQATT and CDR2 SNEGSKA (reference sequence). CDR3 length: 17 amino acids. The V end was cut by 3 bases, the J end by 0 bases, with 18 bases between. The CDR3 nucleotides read TGCAGTGCTAGTCCAATCGGGACAAGATATAGCAATCAGCCCCAGCATTTT. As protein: CSASPIGTRYSNQPQHF.